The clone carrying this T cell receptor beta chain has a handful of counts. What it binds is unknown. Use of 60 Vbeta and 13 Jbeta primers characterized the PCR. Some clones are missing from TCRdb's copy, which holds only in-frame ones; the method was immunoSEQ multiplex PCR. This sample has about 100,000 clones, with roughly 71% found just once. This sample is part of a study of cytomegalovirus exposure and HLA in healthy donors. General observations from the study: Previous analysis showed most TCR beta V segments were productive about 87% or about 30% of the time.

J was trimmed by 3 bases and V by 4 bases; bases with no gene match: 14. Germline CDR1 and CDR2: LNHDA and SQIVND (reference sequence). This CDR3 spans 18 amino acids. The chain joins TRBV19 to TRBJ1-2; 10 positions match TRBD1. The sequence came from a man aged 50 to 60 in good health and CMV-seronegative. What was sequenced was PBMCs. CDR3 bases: TGTGCCAGTAGTACTGCCTACCGGGACAGGGGACAGGACTATGGCTACACCTTC. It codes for CASSTAYRDRGQDYGYTF.